This entry lists 18 T cell receptor beta chains sequenced from one sample in a study of blood T cells in healthy people across ages. PCR was performed a second time for about 7 to 11 cycles using a sample-barcoded 5' primer and a J-beta primer mix. MiXCR, run by TCRdb on the 5' RACE reads, gives a single entry per CDR3 protein. The top ten hold 28% of the sample, which has roughly 830,000 distinct CDR3 sequences, approximately 65% seen once. Sequencing was carried out using blood. These receptors came from a man aged 30 to 45 in good health.

The chain employs TRBV4-2 and TRBJ2-3; tentative D call: TRBD2 (5 bases). Germline V gene lookup returns CDR1 LGHNA and CDR2 YNFKEQ. CDR3 length equals 15 residues. Trimming pared 0 bases from V and 3 bases from J, leaving 10 bases between. CDR3 nucleotides: TGTGCCAGCAGCCAAGACGGGAAGATGACAGATACGCAGTATTTT. Encoded protein: CASSQDGKMTDTQYF.

The chain combines TRBV5-1 with TRBJ1-6; 8 positions match TRBD1. The CDR3 contains 14 residues. Germline CDR1 SGHRS, CDR2 YFSETQ. Losses at the gene ends were 1 base for V and 14 bases for J; bases not matched to a gene: 8. For the CDR3, the DNA is TGCGCCAGCAGCTTGAACGCAGGGGGCCCATCCCTCCACTTT. Amino acid sequence: CASSLNAGGPSLHF.

This clonotype was observed once. The genes are TRBV27 and TRBJ1-2; possible D gene TRBD1, 5 bases. Germline V gene sequence: CDR1 MNHEY, CDR2 SMNVEV (reference sequence). V was cut by 3 bases and J by 2 bases, with 16 bases left in between. The CDR3 length is 16 residues. The CDR3 protein is CASSFSPRGANYGYTF. The CDR3 DNA follows: TGTGCCAGCAGTTTCTCCCCTAGGGGTGCGAACTATGGCTACACCTTC.

This clonotype was picked up a small number of times. This chain joins TRBV9 and TRBJ2-3; tentative D call: TRBD2 (5 bases). The CDR3 covers 15 residues. The V end was cut by 4 bases, the J end by 4 bases, with 16 bases between. From germline, CDR1 is SGDLS and CDR2 YYNGEE. The CDR3 nucleotides read TGTGCCAGCAGCCCGATAGGAGCTAGCTCAGATACGCAGTATTTT. Translation gives CASSPIGASSDTQYF.

This clonotype was counted at least ten times. V is TRBV28 and J is TRBJ2-7, with TRBD1 matching over 10 bases. This CDR3 has 19 residues. CDR1 is MDHEN, CDR2 SYDVKM, per germline. V shed 2 bases, J shed 1 base, and the junction held 14 bases outside the gene matches. CDR3 nucleotide sequence: TGTGCCAGCAGTTTAACCCCAAGGCCGGGACAGGGGCGGTCCTACGAGCAGTACTTC. It is translated as CASSLTPRPGQGRSYEQYF. Based on the CDR3 plus reference TRBV28 and TRBJ2-7, the full variable domain is DVKVTQSSRYLVKRTGEKVFLECVQDMDHENMFWYRQDPGLGLRLIYFSYDVKMKEKGDIPEGYSVSREKKERFSLILESASTNQTSMYLCASSLTPRPGQGRSYEQYFGPGTRLTVT.

The chain employs TRBV7-9 and TRBJ2-7, with 7 bases fitting TRBD1. CDR3 length: 14 residues. Germline V lookup: CDR1 SEHNR, CDR2 FQNEAQ (reference sequence). The ends lost 5 bases at V and 4 bases at J; junction bases unmatched: 8. The CDR3 sequence is CASSDQQGSYEQYF. For the CDR3, the DNA is TGTGCCAGCAGCGATCAACAGGGGTCGTACGAGCAGTACTTC.

This clonotype was seen just once. The chain recombines TRBV6-1 with TRBJ1-5; no reliable D call. The germline V gene has CDR1 MNHNS and CDR2 SASEGT. V lost 5 bases, J lost 2 bases, and 16 bases lay in between. The CDR3 runs to 16 residues. CDR3 nucleotides: TGTGCCAGCAGTACTAGCGGAGGGCACGGCAATCAGCCCCAGCATTTT. Translated, it gives CASSTSGGHGNQPQHF.

The rearrangement joins TRBV29-1 to TRBJ2-3; D gene ambiguous. V lost 0 bases and J 6 bases, leaving 7 bases between the germline ends. Germline V gene sequence: CDR1 SQVTM, CDR2 ANQGSEA. The CDR3 consists of 12 residues. CDR3 nucleotide sequence: TGCAGCGTTGAAGATCTCCCGGATACGCAGTATTTT. Its translation is CSVEDLPDTQYF.

This clonotype was found a few times. The chain recombines TRBV5-1 with TRBJ1-6, with TRBD1 matching over 9 bases. The CDR3 contains 15 residues. Germline CDR1 reads SGHRS; CDR2 reads YFSETQ. V trimming: 5 bases; J trimming: 7 bases; junction bases outside the gene matches: 7. CDR3 sequence reads: CASSPTGTGNSPLHF. As DNA, the CDR3 is TGCGCCAGCAGTCCTACCGGGACAGGGAATTCACCCCTCCACTTT.

The chain has TRBV20-1 and TRBJ1-1; the D is unclear. The CDR3 is made up of 13 amino acids. Trimming removed 6 bases at V and 2 bases at J, with 13 bases between. The germline gives CDR1 DFQATT, CDR2 SNEGSKA (reference sequence). For the CDR3, the DNA is TGCAGTGCCCGGGCAGTAATAAACACTGAAGCTTTCTTT. It is translated as CSARAVINTEAFF.

This chain links TRBV27 with TRBJ1-6, with a weak D call TRBD1 (6 bases). The V and J ends lost 2 bases and 6 bases respectively, with 11 bases between them. CDR3 length: 15 amino acids. CDR1 and CDR2 (germline): MNHEY, SMNVEV (reference sequence). The CDR3: CASSLGRGANSPLHF. CDR3 DNA sequence: TGTGCCAGCAGTTTAGGCAGGGGCGCTAATTCACCCCTCCACTTT.

The chain recombines TRBV10-3 with TRBJ2-2; possible D gene TRBD1, 6 bases. Germline values: CDR1 ENHRY, CDR2 SYGVKD. Deletions cut 9 bases from V and 3 bases from J, with 11 bases between. The CDR3 extends over 13 amino acids. CDR3 amino acids: CAMGRTDTGELFF. CDR3 DNA: TGTGCCATGGGACGGACAGACACCGGGGAGCTGTTTTTT.

For this clonotype: This may stem from a read error, because a much larger clone lies one nucleotide away. V is TRBV6-6 and J is TRBJ2-3, with D possibly being TRBD1 or TRBD2 (5 bases each). Trimming took off 6 bases at V and 4 bases at J, with 17 bases between the two ends. Germline V lookup: CDR1 MNHNY, CDR2 SVGAGI (reference sequence). This CDR3 is built from 15 residues. CDR3: CASSRGRGLADTQYF. DNA for the CDR3: TGTGCCAGCAGCCGGGGACGGGGTCTCGCAGATACGCAGTATTTT.

This sequence joins TRBV4-2 and TRBJ2-1; perhaps D is TRBD1 or TRBD2 (5 bases each). Germline V gene sequence: CDR1 LGHNA, CDR2 YNFKEQ. The V end lost 2 bases, the J end lost 4 bases, and 15 bases lay between the germline ends. The CDR3 runs to 16 residues. CDR3 DNA sequence: TGTGCCAGCAGCCAAAATTCGGGGCGGACTTACAATGAGCAGTTCTTC. Its protein is CASSQNSGRTYNEQFF.

The chain carries TRBV5-1 and TRBJ2-1; D unclear. The CDR3 totals 17 residues. From germline, CDR1 is SGHRS and CDR2 YFSETQ. Trimming stripped 2 bases from V and 0 bases from J, with 15 bases between. DNA of the CDR3: TGCGCCAGCAGCTTTCTCCGGCTGATAGACTCCTACAATGAGCAGTTCTTC. Translated, it gives CASSFLRLIDSYNEQFF.

The chain couples TRBV29-1 to TRBJ2-7, with D possibly matching TRBD1 (5 bases). This CDR3 spans 13 amino acids. Trimming stripped 3 bases from V and 7 bases from J, with 16 bases between. In germline, CDR1 is SQVTM, CDR2 ANQGSEA. Here the CDR3 DNA reads TGCAGCGTTGACCAGGGCCAGATCGGGGAGCAGTACTTC. It is translated as CSVDQGQIGEQYF.

This chain connects TRBV5-1 to TRBJ2-5, with 8 bases identical to TRBD1. This CDR3 comprises 15 residues. Germline V CDR1 and CDR2: SGHRS, YFSETQ. V was clipped by 3 bases and J by 5 bases; unmatched bases: 9. This chain's CDR3 is CASSSAGQGGETQYF. CDR3 coding DNA: TGCGCCAGCAGCTCGGCAGGACAGGGCGGCGAGACCCAGTACTTC.

The CDR3 coding sequence is TGTGCCAGCAGTCCCCAGAGGACAGGGGGGTCCGGCGAGCAGTACTTC. Translation gives CASSPQRTGGSGEQYF. The rearrangement links TRBV6-6 to TRBJ2-7; 10 positions match TRBD1. V gave up 5 bases and J gave up 6 bases; unmatched junction bases: 13. The germline V gene has CDR1 MNHNY and CDR2 SVGAGI (reference sequence). The CDR3 contains 16 residues.